This T cell receptor (beta chain) was recorded in a study of shared clonotypes between healthy human individuals. The donor cohort consisted entirely of Caucasian adults residing in Nashville, Tennessee. Trimming pared 3 bases from V and 2 bases from J, leaving 17 bases between. The CDR3 runs 16 residues. From germline, CDR1 is SGHRS and CDR2 YFSETQ. Template for every sorted-subset replicate PCR totaled approximately 0.2 ug DNA, some 30,000 T cell genomes. The repertoire was sequenced with immunoSEQ multiplex PCR; TCRdb's copy has only in-frame clones and lacks some. In the table there are around 2.1 million clones, approximately 96% of which are singletons.

What was sequenced was naive CD4+ T cells sorted from blood. Subset specified: CD45RA+ positively selected. The clonotype originates from a man aged 18 to 30 in good health. The genes are TRBV5-1 and TRBJ2-5; D is undetermined. CDR3 in DNA: TGCGCCAGCAGCTCCAGTCAACGTATAATACAAGAGACCCAGTACTTC. Its translation: CASSSSQRIIQETQYF.